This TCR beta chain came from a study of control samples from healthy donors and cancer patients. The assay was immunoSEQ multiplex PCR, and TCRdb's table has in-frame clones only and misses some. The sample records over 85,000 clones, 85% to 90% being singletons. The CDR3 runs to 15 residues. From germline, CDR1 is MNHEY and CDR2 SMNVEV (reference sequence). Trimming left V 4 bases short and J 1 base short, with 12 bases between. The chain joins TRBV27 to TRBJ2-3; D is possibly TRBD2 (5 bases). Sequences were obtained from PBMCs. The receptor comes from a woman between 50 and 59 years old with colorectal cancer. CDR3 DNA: TGTGCCAGCAGTTGGACTCCACCAGGCACAGATACGCAGTATTTT. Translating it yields CASSWTPPGTDTQYF.